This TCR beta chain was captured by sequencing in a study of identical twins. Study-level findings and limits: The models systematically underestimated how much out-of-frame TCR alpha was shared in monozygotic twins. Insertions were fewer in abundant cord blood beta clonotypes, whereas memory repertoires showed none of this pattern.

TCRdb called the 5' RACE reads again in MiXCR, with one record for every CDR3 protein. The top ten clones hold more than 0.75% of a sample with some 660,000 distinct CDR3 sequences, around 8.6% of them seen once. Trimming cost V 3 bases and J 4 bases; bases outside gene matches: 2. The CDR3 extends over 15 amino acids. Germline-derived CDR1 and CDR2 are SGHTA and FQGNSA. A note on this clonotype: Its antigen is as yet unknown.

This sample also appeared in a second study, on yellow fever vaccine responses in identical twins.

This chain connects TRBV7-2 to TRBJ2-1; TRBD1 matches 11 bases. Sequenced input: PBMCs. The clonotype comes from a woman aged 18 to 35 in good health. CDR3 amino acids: CASSFRDRGYNEQFF. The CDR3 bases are TGTGCCAGCAGCTTTCGGGACAGGGGGTACAATGAGCAGTTCTTC. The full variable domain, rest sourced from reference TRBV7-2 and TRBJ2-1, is GAGVSQSPSNKVTEKGKDVELRCDPISGHTALYWYRQSLGQGLEFLIYFQGNSAPDKSGLPSDRFSAERTGGSVSTLTIQRTQQEDSAVYLCASSFRDRGYNEQFFGPGTRLTVL.